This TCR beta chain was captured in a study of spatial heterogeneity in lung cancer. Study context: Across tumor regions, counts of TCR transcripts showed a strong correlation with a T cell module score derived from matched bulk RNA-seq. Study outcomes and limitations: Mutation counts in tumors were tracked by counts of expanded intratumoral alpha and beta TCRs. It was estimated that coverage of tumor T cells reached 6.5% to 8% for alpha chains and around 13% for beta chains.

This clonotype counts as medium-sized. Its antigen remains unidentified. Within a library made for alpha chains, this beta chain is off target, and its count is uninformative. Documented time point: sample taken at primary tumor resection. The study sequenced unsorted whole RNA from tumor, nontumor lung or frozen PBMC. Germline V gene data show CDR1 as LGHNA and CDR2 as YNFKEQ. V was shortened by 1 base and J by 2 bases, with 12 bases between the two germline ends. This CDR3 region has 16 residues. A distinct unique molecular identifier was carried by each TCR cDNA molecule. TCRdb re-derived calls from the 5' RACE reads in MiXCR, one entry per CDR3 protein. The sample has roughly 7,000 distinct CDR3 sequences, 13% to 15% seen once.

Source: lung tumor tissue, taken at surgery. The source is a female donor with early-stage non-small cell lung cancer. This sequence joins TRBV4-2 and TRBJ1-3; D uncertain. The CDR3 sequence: CASSQGRYRTGNTIYF. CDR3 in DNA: TGTGCCAGCAGCCAAGGAAGGTATCGAACTGGAAACACCATATATTTT.